The entry below describes one TCR beta chain. The data were produced by immunoSEQ multiplex PCR, yet TCRdb's version contains in-frame clones alone and is incomplete. The profile covers about 2,500,000 clones, with just over 90% appearing a single time and 0.11% to 0.15% taken by the ten largest. These data come from a study of shared clonotypes between healthy human individuals. Sequenced material: naive CD4+ T cells sorted from blood. Subset specified: CD45RA+ positively selected. This TCR came from a man aged 18 to 29 in good health.

The CDR3 DNA is TGTGCCAGCCATCGGACAGGAAATTCACCCCTCCACTTT. Its translation: CASHRTGNSPLHF. The J gene is TRBJ1-6, the V gene TRBV2, with 7 bases identical to TRBD1. The CDR3 sequence is 13 residues long. V shed 8 bases and J 7 bases; nucleotides not matched to a gene: 5. Germline V gene lookup returns CDR1 SNHLY and CDR2 FYNNEI. Full variable domain (remainder filled in from reference TRBV2 and TRBJ1-6): EPEVTQTPSHQVTQMGQEVILRCVPISNHLYFYWYRQILGQKVEFLVSFYNNEISEKSEIFDDQFSVERPDGSNFTLKIRSTKLEDSAMYFCASHRTGNSPLHFGNGTRLTVT.